Below, 15 T cell receptor beta chains from the same sample are listed, as sequenced in a study of molecular identifiers for immune sequencing clone quantification (dated by TCRdb to 2016 to 2018). Library construction relied on PCR. This sample was sequenced with an Illumina HiSeq 4000. Using fastp trimming at Q25 and MiXCR clonotype assembly, TCRdb reanalyzed the public sequencing data and kept in-frame beta chains. Each CDR3 protein appears once, grouped with its most common genes and DNA. For this sample the table gives 70,000 to 95,000 distinct CDR3 sequences, of which over 15% were detected only once. The ten largest account for 0.7% to 0.95% of the sample. Sequencing used naive CD8+ T cells from blood, with Jurkat cell RNA spiked in. The label giving this sample's cell subset or site can be read as: FACS-sorted CD8+CD4-CCR7+CD45RA+ naive T cells. These receptors were taken from a human donor in good health. Some libraries in this study had Jurkat cell RNA spiked in.

The genes are TRBV13 and TRBJ1-5; TRBD1 might be the D (6 bases). The CDR3 has 16 amino acids. Germline V lookup: CDR1 PRHDT, CDR2 FYEKMQ (reference sequence). Trimming removed 0 bases from V and 1 base from J, with 10 bases in between. CDR3 in DNA: TGTGCCAGCAGCTTAGGAGGGGGTAGGAGCAATCAGCCCCAGCATTTT. As protein: CASSLGGGRSNQPQHF.

The genes are TRBV6-4 and TRBJ2-2; no clear D. Germline V gene data show CDR1 as MRHNA and CDR2 as SNTAGT. The CDR3 is 13 amino acids. The V and J ends lost 5 bases and 0 bases respectively, with 4 bases between them. CDR3 sequence (DNA): TGTGCCAGCAGTAACCCGAACACCGGGGAGCTGTTTTTT. Its translation: CASSNPNTGELFF.

This clonotype was seen at least ten times. J is TRBJ2-1 and V is TRBV4-1, with D perhaps matching TRBD1 (5 bases). Trimming cost V 0 bases and J 6 bases, with 12 bases left between them. The CDR3 consists of 15 residues. Looked up from germline, CDR1 is MGHRA and CDR2 is YSYEKL. The CDR3 loop reads CASSQEDNRANEQFF. The CDR3 coding sequence is TGCGCCAGCAGCCAAGAGGACAATAGGGCCAATGAGCAGTTCTTC.

This clonotype occurred many times. The chain links TRBV12-3 or TRBV12-4 to TRBJ2-3, with D possibly matching TRBD2 (6 bases). V was cut by 8 bases and J by 0 bases, with 9 bases left in between. The CDR3 loop spans 13 amino acids. The CDR3 spells CASGDSSTDTQYF. The CDR3, as DNA: TGTGCCAGCGGGGACTCAAGCACAGATACGCAGTATTTT.

This clonotype was observed at least ten times. V usage is TRBV7-8 and J usage is TRBJ1-1, with 7 bases that match TRBD1. Germline V CDR1 and CDR2: SGHVS, FQNEAQ. The CDR3 totals 15 residues. V shed 5 bases and J 4 bases; nucleotides not matched to a gene: 10. CDR3 nucleotides: TGTGCCAGCAGCGCTCTCCGACAGGGAGTCACTGAAGCTTTCTTT. Translating gives CASSALRQGVTEAFF.

This clonotype showed up many times. V and J are TRBV28 and TRBJ2-5; D remains ambiguous. The CDR3 extends over 14 amino acids. CDR1 and CDR2 (germline): MDHEN, SYDVKM. Trimming removed 3 bases from V and 4 bases from J, with 12 bases in between. CDR3 sequence: CASSFPDVLETQYF. In DNA form, the CDR3 reads TGTGCCAGCAGTTTTCCGGATGTATTAGAGACCCAGTACTTC.

In its sample, this clonotype was seen many times. This chain links TRBV4-3 with TRBJ2-1; D is perhaps TRBD2 (5 bases). The CDR3 has 16 amino acids. Germline assignment: CDR1 LGHNA and CDR2 YSLEER. The V and J ends lost 1 base and 0 bases respectively, with 10 bases between them. The CDR3 sequence is CASSQAASNSYNEQFF. CDR3 bases: TGCGCCAGCAGCCAAGCCGCTAGCAACTCCTACAATGAGCAGTTCTTC.

This clonotype was seen at least ten times. The chain combines TRBV15 with TRBJ1-1, with D hard to call. V lost 0 bases and J 0 bases, leaving 8 bases between the germline ends. Germline V gene lookup returns CDR1 LNHNV and CDR2 YYDKDF (reference sequence). The CDR3 has 15 residues. CDR3 amino acids: CATSRDRQLNTEAFF. In nucleotides, the CDR3 is TGTGCCACCAGCAGAGATCGGCAATTGAACACTGAAGCTTTCTTT.

Many counts were recorded for this clonotype. The rearrangement links TRBV6-5 to TRBJ2-7; 7 bases agree with TRBD1. This CDR3 is built from 15 residues. J was trimmed by 5 bases and V by 0 bases; bases with no gene match: 7. In germline, CDR1 is MNHEY, CDR2 SVGAGI. CDR3 residues: CASSYSGDRVDEQYF. The CDR3 coding sequence is TGTGCCAGCAGTTACTCGGGAGACAGGGTCGACGAGCAGTACTTC.

This clonotype has ten or more counts. The chain employs TRBV27 and TRBJ2-7; the match to TRBD2 covers 9 bases. CDR3 length equals 13 residues. Germline V gives CDR1 MNHEY, CDR2 SMNVEV (reference sequence). After removal of 8 bases from V and 2 bases from J, the junction contained 4 bases not matched to a gene. The CDR3, as DNA: TGTGCCAGCGGTAGCGGGAGAGCCTACGAGCAGTACTTC. Translated, it gives CASGSGRAYEQYF.

This clonotype was detected ten times or more. The J gene is TRBJ2-7, the V gene TRBV27, with 7 bases that match TRBD2. J lost 2 bases, V lost 3 bases, and 4 bases had no gene match. CDR3 size: 14 residues. Germline V gene sequence: CDR1 MNHEY, CDR2 SMNVEV (reference sequence). CDR3 DNA sequence: TGTGCCAGCAGTTTTAGCGGGCCGACCTACGAGCAGTACTTC. This encodes CASSFSGPTYEQYF.

As for this clonotype: Because the CDR3 is missing its conserved closing phenylalanine or tryptophan, this is likely a read error. This sequence joins TRBV6-1 and TRBJ2-5, with unresolved D. Trimming shortened V by 6 bases and J by 0 bases, and 5 bases separated the two germline ends. CDR3 length equals 12 residues. Germline CDR1 and CDR2: MNHNS and SASEGT. The CDR3 here is CASRVHQETQYY. CDR3 nucleotides: TGTGCCAGCAGGGTCCACCAAGAGACCCAGTACTAC.

Turning to this clonotype: A much larger clone is a single base away; this may be a read error. The chain couples TRBV30 to TRBJ1-1; D might be TRBD1 (6 bases). This CDR3 region has 12 residues. Per the germline V gene, CDR1 is GTSNPN and CDR2 is SVGIG (reference sequence). The V end lost 0 bases, the J end lost 10 bases, and 12 bases lay between the germline ends. CDR3 in amino acids: CAWSVGARGAFF. In nucleotides, the CDR3 is TGTGCCTGGAGTGTGGGGGCTCGGGGAGCTTTCTTT.

This clonotype appeared many times. This sequence joins TRBV5-1 and TRBJ2-7, with a tentative D call TRBD2 (6 bases). Trimming took off 4 bases at V and 6 bases at J, with 20 bases between the two ends. The CDR3 has 15 amino acids. Germline CDR1 and CDR2: SGHRS and YFSETQ. CDR3 protein: CASSALERAPGEQYF. DNA of the CDR3: TGCGCCAGCAGCGCGCTGGAGCGGGCTCCTGGCGAGCAGTACTTC.

Remarks on this clonotype: A read error may explain this, as a much larger clone is one base away. The V and J genes are TRBV27 and TRBJ2-3, with 8 bases fitting TRBD2. CDR1 MNHEY and CDR2 SMNVEV come from the germline V gene (reference sequence). The CDR3 totals 16 residues. CDR3 DNA sequence: TGTGCCAGCGGTTTAGGGGTTAGCGGGACCACAGATACGCAGTATTTT. This gives the protein CASGLGVSGTTDTQYF.